The subject of this entry is one T cell receptor beta chain. The CDR3 is made up of 16 amino acids. CDR1 is SNHLY, CDR2 FYNNEI, per germline. The J segment lost 0 bases and the V segment lost 10 bases, leaving 12 bases of the junction unmatched. The sample originates from a study of blood T cell repertoires in COVID-19. Study details: Acute-phase and convalescent COVID-19 samples originated in the United States, Italy and Spain. Sample material is recorded as cDNA or gDNA derived from T cells, B-cell-depleted T cells, or PBMCs.

In the authors' workflow: From reference gene primer amplification, estimates of nucleated cell counts were derived. TCRdb keeps only in-frame clones here, not all; method: immunoSEQ multiplex PCR. The V and J calls and the clone size are those of that table, but D and trimming were determined from the DNA. The sample holds over 150,000 clones, about 85% seen once. Sequencing was carried out using peripheral blood. The chain employs TRBV2 and TRBJ2-7; 10 bases agree with TRBD1. The receptor was derived from a man aged 35 to 55 with acute or convalescent COVID-19. CDR3 in DNA: TGTGCCACCCTTGGACAGGGGGTTGGCAGCTCCTACGAGCAGTACTTC. Amino acids: CATLGQGVGSSYEQYF. The entire variable domain, with the rest obtained from reference TRBV2 and TRBJ2-7, is as follows: EPEVTQTPSHQVTQMGQEVILRCVPISNHLYFYWYRQILGQKVEFLVSFYNNEISEKSEIFDDQFSVERPDGSNFTLKIRSTKLEDSAMYFCATLGQGVGSSYEQYFGPGTRLTVT.